These 3 T cell receptor beta chains originate from one sample sequenced in a study of OX40 agonist ivuxolimab in advanced cancers. This table comes from immunoSEQ multiplex PCR, and its TCRdb copy is limited to in-frame clones, with some not included. Here the sample spans roughly 90,000 clones, approximately 90% being singletons. Sequencing was performed on CD4+ or CD8+ T cells sorted from blood, taken in a trial of the OX40 agonist ivuxolimab. Receptors were obtained from an adult with an advanced solid tumor such as melanoma, head and neck, liver or kidney cancer.

The rearrangement joins TRBV7-2 to TRBJ1-5; D is possibly TRBD1 (5 bases). The germline gives CDR1 SGHTA, CDR2 FQGNSA. V was pared by 7 bases and J by 3 bases, with 19 bases between. There are 16 residues in the CDR3. CDR3 sequence: CASTQGGRRDNQPQHF. The CDR3 nucleotides read TGTGCCAGCACCCAGGGCGGCAGGAGAGACAATCAGCCCCAGCATTTT.

To note about this clone: Different DNA sequences within this sample yield the same CDR3. This chain connects TRBV18 to TRBJ2-5; maybe TRBD2 (6 bases). This CDR3 has 15 amino acids. Germline CDR1 is KGHSH and CDR2 is LQKENI. Trimming stripped 2 bases from V and 2 bases from J, with 12 bases between. The CDR3 sequence: CASSPRAGSQETQYF. The DNA for the CDR3 is TGTGCCAGCTCACCAAGGGCGGGGAGTCAAGAGACCCAGTACTTC.

CDR3 bases: TGTGCCAGCTCACCAGAAGCGGGAGCAGAGGACGAGCAGTACTTC. Protein product: CASSPEAGAEDEQYF. The chain links TRBV18 to TRBJ2-7, with TRBD2 identical over 8 bases. Trimming took 2 bases from V and 5 from J; bases not matched to a gene: 8. The CDR3 covers 15 residues. In germline, CDR1 is KGHSH, CDR2 LQKENI.